This TCR beta chain was found in a study of blood T cell repertoires in COVID-19. The V gene's germline CDR1 is SGDLS and CDR2 YYNGEE. The CDR3 is 14 amino acids. Trimming removed 3 bases from V and 2 bases from J, with 11 bases in between. Produced via immunoSEQ multiplex PCR; TCRdb's table is partial and in-frame only. The repertoire holds 45,000 to 55,000 clones, with 70% to 85% as singletons. The genes are TRBV9 and TRBJ2-5; perhaps TRBD2 as D (6 bases). The sequenced material came from peripheral blood. The receptor comes from a man in his forties or fifties with active COVID-19. CDR3 sequence reads: CASSEEDYQETQYF. CDR3 DNA: TGTGCCAGCAGCGAAGAGGACTATCAAGAGACCCAGTACTTC.